This entry features one T cell receptor gamma chain sequence. Its antigen is as yet unknown. This same CDR3 is encoded by further DNA sequences in the sample. V trimming: 5 bases; J trimming: 3 bases; junction bases outside the gene matches: 4. The CDR3 has 12 residues. CDR1 is EGSTGY and CDR2 is YDSYTSSV in the germline V gene. The template was reverse-transcribed extracted RNA. CDR3 amplicons came from multiplex PCR with pooled V-gene forward and constant-region reverse primers. TCRdb redid the clone calls on the multiplex PCR reads with CATT. The repertoire consists of tens of thousands of gamma-chain clones, with around 18% occurring once and the leading ten covering approximately 1.9%. This specimen belongs to a study of Vδ1+ human thymocytes. Study-wide results and limits: Thymic delta-chain repertoires held approximately 20% Vdelta2 sequences and few Vdelta3, despite high sort purity. Unexpected Vdelta2 sequences could cause misinterpretation of bulk repertoire data. Thymic TRG and TRD repertoires appeared highly polyclonal, with Gaussian CDR3 length distributions.

Thymocytes were sorted as CD3+ TCRVdelta1+ TCRVdelta2- after alphabeta T cell depletion. The sample comprised Vdelta1+ gamma-delta thymocytes from the thymus. Specified subset: FACS-sorted CD3+ TCRalphabeta- TCRVdelta1+ TCRVdelta2- thymocytes. This receptor was taken from a boy under three years old who had congenital heart surgery. The chain joins TRGV4 to TRGJ1 or TRGJ2. In DNA, the CDR3 is TGTGCCACCTGGGCGGGTTATTATAAGAAACTCTTT. Translation: CATWAGYYKKLF.